The T cell receptor (beta chain) described here comes from a study of tumor-infiltrating lymphocytes in primary liver carcinoma. On this clonotype itself: This may arise from a read error, as a much more abundant clone is one base away.

A constant-region primer served to make TCR beta cDNA from about 0.45 ug total RNA. Slightly modified ARM-PCR, run as three nested multiplex PCR rounds, produced the TCR beta libraries. Use of TRBV1-TRBV30 forward primers with a C-beta reverse primer characterized the first two PCR rounds, which lasted about 10 cycles each. A single record per CDR3 protein comes from TCRdb applying MiXCR to the multiplex PCR reads. Of some 100,000 distinct CDR3 sequences listed, around two thirds were seen once; the top ten hold 12%. From unsorted bulk tissue weighing about 20-33 mg, DNA and RNA were co-extracted. The CDR3 consists of 14 residues. Trimming removed 6 bases at V and 9 bases at J, with 18 bases between. The germline gives CDR1 MDHEN, CDR2 SYDVKM.

The TCR comes from a woman in her fifties or sixties with primary liver carcinoma and hepatitis B virus infection. The sequencing input was liver tumor tissue from sampling region 2. The subset is: tumor region T2, inferior pole. V and J are TRBV28 and TRBJ2-4; maybe TRBD2 (7 bases). CDR3 sequence reads: CASSPPRGGSIQYF. The CDR3 region has the DNA TGTGCCAGCAGCCCTCCCAGGGGAGGGAGCATTCAGTACTTC.